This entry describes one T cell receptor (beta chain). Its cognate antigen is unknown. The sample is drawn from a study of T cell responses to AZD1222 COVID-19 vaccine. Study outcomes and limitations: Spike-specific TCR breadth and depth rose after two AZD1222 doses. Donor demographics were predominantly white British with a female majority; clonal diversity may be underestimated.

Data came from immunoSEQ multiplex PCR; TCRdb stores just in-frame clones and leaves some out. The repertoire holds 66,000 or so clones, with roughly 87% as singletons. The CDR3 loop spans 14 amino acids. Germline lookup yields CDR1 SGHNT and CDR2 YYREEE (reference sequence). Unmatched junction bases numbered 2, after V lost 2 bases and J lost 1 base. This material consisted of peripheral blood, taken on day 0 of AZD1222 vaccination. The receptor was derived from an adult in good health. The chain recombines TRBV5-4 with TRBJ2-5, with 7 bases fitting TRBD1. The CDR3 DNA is TGTGCCAGCAGCTTTCAGGGGGTCCAAGAGACCCAGTACTTC. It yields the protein CASSFQGVQETQYF.